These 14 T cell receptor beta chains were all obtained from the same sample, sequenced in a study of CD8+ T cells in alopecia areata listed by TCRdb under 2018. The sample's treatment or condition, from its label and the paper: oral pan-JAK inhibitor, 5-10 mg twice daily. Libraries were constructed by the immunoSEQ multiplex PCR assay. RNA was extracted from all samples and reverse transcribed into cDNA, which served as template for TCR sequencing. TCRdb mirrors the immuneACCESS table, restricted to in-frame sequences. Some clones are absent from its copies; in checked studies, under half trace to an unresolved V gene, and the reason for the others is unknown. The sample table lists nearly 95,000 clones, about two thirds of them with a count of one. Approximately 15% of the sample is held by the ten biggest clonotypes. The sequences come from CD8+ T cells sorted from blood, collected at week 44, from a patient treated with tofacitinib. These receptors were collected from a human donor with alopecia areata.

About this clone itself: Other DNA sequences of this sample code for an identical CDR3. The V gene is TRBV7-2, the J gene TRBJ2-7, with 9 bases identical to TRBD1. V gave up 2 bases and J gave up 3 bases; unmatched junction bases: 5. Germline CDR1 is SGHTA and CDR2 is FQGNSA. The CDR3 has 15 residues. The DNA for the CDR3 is TGTGCCAGCAGCTTATTGGGACAGGGAATCTACGAGCAGTACTTC. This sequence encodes CASSLLGQGIYEQYF. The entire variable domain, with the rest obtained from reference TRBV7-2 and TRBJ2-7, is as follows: GAGVSQSPSNKVTEKGKDVELRCDPISGHTALYWYRQSLGQGLEFLIYFQGNSAPDKSGLPSDRFSAERTGGSVSTLTIQRTQQEDSAVYLCASSLLGQGIYEQYFGPGTRLTVT.

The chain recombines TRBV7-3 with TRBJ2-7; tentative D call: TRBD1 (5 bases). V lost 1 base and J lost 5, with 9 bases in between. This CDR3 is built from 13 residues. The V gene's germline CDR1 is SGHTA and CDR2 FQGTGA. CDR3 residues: CASSLMAGNEQYF. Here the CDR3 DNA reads TGTGCCAGCAGCTTAATGGCAGGGAACGAGCAGTACTTC.

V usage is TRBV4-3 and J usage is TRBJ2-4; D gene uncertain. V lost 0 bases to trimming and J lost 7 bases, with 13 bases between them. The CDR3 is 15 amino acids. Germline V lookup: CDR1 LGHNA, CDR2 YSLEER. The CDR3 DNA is TGCGCCAGCAGCCAAGATCAAGGCACAGAGAACATTCAGTACTTC. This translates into CASSQDQGTENIQYF.

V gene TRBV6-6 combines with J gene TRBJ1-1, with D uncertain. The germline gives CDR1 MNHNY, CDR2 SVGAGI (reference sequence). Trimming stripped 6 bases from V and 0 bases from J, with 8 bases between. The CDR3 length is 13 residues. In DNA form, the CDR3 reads TGTGCCAGCAGCCCGATGATGAACACTGAAGCTTTCTTT. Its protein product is CASSPMMNTEAFF.

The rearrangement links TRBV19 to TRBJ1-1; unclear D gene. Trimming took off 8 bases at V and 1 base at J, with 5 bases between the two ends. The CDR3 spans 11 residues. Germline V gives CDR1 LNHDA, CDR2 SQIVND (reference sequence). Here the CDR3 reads CASYQNTEAFF. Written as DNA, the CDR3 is TGTGCCAGTTATCAGAACACTGAAGCTTTCTTT.

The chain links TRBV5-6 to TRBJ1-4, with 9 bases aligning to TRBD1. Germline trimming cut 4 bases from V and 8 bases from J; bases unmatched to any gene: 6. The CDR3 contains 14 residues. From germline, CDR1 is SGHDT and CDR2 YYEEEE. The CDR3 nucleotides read TGTGCCAGCAGCCCGGGGGACAGGGAAGAAAAACTGTTTTTT. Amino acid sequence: CASSPGDREEKLFF. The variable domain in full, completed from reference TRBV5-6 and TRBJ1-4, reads DAGVTQSPTHLIKTRGQQVTLRCSPKSGHDTVSWYQQALGQGPQFIFQYYEEEERQRGNFPDRFSGHQFPNYSSELNVNALLLGDSALYLCASSPGDREEKLFFGSGTQLSVL.

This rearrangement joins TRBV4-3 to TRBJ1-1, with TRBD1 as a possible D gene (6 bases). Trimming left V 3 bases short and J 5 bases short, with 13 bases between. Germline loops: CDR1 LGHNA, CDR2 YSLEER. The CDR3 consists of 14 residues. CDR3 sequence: CASSHSQGSTEAFF. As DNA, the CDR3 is TGCGCCAGCAGCCATTCTCAGGGGAGTACTGAAGCTTTCTTT.

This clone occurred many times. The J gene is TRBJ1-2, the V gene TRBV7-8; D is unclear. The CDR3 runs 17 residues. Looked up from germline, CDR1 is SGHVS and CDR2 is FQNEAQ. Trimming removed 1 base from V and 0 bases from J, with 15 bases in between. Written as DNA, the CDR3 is TGTGCCAGCAGCTTAGGCGGTCCAATGGAGGCTAACTATGGCTACACCTTC. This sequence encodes CASSLGGPMEANYGYTF. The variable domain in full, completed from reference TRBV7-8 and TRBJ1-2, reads GAGVSQSPRYKVAKRGQDVALRCDPISGHVSLFWYQQALGQGPEFLTYFQNEAQLDKSGLPSDRFFAERPEGSVSTLKIQRTQQEDSAVYLCASSLGGPMEANYGYTFGSGTRLTVV.

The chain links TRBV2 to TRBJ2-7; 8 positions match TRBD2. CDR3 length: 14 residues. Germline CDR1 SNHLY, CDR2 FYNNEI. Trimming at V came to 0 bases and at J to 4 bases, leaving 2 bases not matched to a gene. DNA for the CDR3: TGTGCCAGCAGTGAAGCGGGGACTAGTTACGAGCAGTACTTC. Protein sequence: CASSEAGTSYEQYF.

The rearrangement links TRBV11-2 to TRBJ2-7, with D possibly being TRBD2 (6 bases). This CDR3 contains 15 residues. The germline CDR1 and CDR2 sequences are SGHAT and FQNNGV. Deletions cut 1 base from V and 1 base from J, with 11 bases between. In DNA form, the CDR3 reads TGTGCCAGCAGCTTAGGGGGCGGGGTTTCCTACGAGCAGTACTTC. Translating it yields CASSLGGGVSYEQYF.

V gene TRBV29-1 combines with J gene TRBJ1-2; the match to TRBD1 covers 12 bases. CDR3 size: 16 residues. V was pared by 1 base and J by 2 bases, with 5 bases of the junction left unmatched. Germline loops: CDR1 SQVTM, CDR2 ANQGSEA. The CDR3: CSVEGDRGLTNYGYTF. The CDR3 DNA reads TGCAGCGTTGAAGGGGACAGGGGGCTCACAAACTATGGCTACACCTTC.

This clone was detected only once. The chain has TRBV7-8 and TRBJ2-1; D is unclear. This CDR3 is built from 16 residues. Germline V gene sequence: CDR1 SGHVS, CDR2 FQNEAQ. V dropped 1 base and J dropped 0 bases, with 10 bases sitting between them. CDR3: CASSLEERSSYNEQFF. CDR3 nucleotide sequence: TGTGCCAGCAGCTTAGAGGAGAGGAGCTCCTACAATGAGCAGTTCTTC. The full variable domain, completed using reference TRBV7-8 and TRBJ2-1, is GAGVSQSPRYKVAKRGQDVALRCDPISGHVSLFWYQQALGQGPEFLTYFQNEAQLDKSGLPSDRFFAERPEGSVSTLKIQRTQQEDSAVYLCASSLEERSSYNEQFFGPGTRLTVL.

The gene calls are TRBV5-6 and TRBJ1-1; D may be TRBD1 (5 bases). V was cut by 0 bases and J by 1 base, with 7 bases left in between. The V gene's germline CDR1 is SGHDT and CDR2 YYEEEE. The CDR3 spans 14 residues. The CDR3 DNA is TGTGCCAGCAGCTTGGTTGGGGGGAACACTGAAGCTTTCTTT. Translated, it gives CASSLVGGNTEAFF.

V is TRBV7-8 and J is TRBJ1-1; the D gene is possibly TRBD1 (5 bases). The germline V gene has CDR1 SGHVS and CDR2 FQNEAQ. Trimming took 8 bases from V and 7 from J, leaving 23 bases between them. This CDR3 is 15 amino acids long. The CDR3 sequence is CASDPGHSMNGEAFF. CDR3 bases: TGTGCCAGCGATCCGGGGCACTCCATGAACGGTGAAGCTTTCTTT.